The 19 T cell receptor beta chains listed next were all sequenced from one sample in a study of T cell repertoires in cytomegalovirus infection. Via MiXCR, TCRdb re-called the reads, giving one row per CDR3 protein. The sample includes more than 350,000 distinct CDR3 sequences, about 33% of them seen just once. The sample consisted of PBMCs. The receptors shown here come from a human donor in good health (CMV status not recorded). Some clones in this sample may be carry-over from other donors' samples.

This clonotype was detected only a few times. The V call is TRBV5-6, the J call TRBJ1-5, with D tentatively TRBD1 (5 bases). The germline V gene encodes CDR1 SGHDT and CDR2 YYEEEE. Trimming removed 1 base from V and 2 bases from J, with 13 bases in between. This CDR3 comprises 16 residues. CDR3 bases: TGTGCCAGCAGCTTGTGGGGTGGGGCGGGCAATCAGCCCCAGCATTTT. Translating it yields CASSLWGGAGNQPQHF.

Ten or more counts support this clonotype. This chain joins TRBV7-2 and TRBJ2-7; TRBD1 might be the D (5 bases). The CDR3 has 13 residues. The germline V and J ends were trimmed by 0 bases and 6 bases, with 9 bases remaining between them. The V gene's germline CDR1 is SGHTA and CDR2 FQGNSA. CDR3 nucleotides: TGTGCCAGCAGCTTAGCAGGGGTAGGCGAGCAGTACTTC. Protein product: CASSLAGVGEQYF.

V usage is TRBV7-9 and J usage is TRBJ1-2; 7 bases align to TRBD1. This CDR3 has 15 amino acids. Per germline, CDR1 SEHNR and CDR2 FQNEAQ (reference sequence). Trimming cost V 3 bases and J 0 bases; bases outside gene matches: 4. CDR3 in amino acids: CASSFRDRANYGYTF. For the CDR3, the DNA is TGTGCCAGCAGCTTTCGGGACAGAGCTAACTATGGCTACACCTTC.

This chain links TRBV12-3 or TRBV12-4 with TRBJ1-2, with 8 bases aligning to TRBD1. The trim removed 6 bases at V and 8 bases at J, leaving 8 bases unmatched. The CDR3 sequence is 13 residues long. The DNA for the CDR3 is TGTGCCAGCAGCCAGGACAGGGTCTCAGGCTACACCTTC. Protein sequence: CASSQDRVSGYTF.

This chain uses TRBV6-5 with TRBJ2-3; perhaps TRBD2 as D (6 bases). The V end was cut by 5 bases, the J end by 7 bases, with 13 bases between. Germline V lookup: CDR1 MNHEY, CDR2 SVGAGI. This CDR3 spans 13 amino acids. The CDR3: CASSHPGLNTQYF. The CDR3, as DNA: TGTGCCAGCAGTCACCCGGGACTCAATACGCAGTATTTT.

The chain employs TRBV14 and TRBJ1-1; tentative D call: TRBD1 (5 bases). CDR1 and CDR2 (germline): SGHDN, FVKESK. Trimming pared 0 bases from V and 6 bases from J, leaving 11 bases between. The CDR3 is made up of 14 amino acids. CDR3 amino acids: CASSQDLGDPEAFF. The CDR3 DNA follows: TGTGCCAGCAGCCAAGATCTGGGGGACCCTGAAGCTTTCTTT. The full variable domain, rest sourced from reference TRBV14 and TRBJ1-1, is EAGVTQFPSHSVIEKGQTVTLRCDPISGHDNLYWYRRVMGKEIKFLLHFVKESKQDESGMPNNRFLAERTGGTYSTLKVQPAELEDSGVYFCASSQDLGDPEAFFGQGTRLTVV.

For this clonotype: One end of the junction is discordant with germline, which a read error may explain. In DNA form, the CDR3 reads TGTGCCAGCAACCAAGATGGACTCACAGATACGCAGTATTTT. Protein sequence: CASNQDGLTDTQYF. V is TRBV4-1 and J is TRBJ2-3; D is possibly TRBD2 (5 bases). Germline V gene data show CDR1 as MGHRA and CDR2 as YSYEKL. The CDR3 runs 14 residues.

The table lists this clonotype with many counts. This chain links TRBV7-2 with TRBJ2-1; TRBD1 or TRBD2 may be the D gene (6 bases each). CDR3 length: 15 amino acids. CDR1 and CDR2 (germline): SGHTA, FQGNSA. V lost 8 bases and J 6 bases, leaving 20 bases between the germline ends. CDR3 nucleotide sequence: TGTGCCAGCCGATTACAGGGCGGGGTTAGCAATGAGCAGTTCTTC. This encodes CASRLQGGVSNEQFF.

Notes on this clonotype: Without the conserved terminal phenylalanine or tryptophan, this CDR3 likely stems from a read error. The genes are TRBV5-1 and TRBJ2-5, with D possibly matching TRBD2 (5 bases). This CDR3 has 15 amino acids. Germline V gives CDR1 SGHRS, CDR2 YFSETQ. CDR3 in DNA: TGCGCCAGCATCTTGTCCGGAGGTGTACAAGAGACCCAGTACTTA. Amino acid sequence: CASILSGGVQETQYL.

The CDR3: CASSLEAEPYGYTF. The CDR3 coding sequence is TGCGCCAGCAGCTTGGAGGCTGAACCTTATGGCTACACCTTC. This rearrangement joins TRBV5-1 to TRBJ1-2, with unresolved D. CDR3 size: 14 residues. CDR1 and CDR2 from the germline V gene are SGHRS and YFSETQ. V was clipped by 0 bases and J by 5 bases, with 11 bases between them. The variable domain in full, with the rest retrieved from reference TRBV5-1 and TRBJ1-2, is KAGVTQTPRYLIKTRGQQVTLSCSPISGHRSVSWYQQTPGQGLQFLFEYFSETQRNKGNFPGRFSGRQFSNSRSEMNVSTLELGDSALYLCASSLEAEPYGYTFGSGTRLTVV.

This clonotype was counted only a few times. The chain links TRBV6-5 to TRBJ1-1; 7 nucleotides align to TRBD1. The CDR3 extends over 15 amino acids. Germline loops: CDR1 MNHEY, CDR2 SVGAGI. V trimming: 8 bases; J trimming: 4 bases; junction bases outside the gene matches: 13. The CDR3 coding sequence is TGTGCCAGCGGGAAACGACAGGGAGGGGGCACTGAAGCTTTCTTT. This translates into CASGKRQGGGTEAFF.

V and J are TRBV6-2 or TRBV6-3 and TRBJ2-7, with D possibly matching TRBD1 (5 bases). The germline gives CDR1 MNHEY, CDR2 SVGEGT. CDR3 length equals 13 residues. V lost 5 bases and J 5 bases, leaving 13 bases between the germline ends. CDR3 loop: CASSNPGKDEQYF. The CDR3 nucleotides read TGTGCCAGCAGTAATCCAGGGAAGGACGAGCAGTACTTC.

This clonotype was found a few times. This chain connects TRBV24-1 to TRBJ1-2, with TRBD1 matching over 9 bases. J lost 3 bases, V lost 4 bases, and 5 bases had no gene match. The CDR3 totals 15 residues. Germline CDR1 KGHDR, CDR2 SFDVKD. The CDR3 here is CATSDSGTGYYGYTF. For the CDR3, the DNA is TGTGCCACCAGTGACTCAGGGACAGGGTACTATGGCTACACCTTC.

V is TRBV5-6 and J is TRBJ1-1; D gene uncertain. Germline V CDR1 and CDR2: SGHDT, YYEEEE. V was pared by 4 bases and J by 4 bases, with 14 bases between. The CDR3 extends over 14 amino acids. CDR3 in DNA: TGTGCCAGCAGCCCCCTAGGAATGGGCACTGAAGCTTTCTTT. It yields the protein CASSPLGMGTEAFF.

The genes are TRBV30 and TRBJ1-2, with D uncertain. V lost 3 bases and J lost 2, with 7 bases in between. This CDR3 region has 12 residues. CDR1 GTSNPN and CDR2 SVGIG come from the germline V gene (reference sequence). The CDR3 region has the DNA TGTGCCTGGAGCGGCGGCAACTATGGCTACACCTTC. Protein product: CAWSGGNYGYTF.

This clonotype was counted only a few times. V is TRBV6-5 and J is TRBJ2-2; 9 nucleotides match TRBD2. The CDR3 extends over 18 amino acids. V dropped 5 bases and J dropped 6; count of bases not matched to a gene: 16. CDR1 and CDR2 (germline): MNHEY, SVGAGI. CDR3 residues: CASSEAWTGLAGSGELFF. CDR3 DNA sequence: TGTGCCAGCAGTGAAGCCTGGACGGGACTAGCAGGGTCCGGGGAGCTGTTTTTT.

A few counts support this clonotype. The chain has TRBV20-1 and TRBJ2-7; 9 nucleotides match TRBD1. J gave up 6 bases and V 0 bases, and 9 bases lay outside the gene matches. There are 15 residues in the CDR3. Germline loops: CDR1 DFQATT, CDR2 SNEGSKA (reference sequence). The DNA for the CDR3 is TGCAGTGCTAGAGATCCTGGGACAGGGTTTAGCGAGCAGTACTTC. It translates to CSARDPGTGFSEQYF.

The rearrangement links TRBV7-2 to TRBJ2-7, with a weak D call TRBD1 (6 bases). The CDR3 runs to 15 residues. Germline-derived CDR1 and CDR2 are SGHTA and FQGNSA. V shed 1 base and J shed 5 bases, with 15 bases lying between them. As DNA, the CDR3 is TGTGCCAGCAGCTTAGGAAACAGGGTCGACCACGAGCAGTACTTC. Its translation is CASSLGNRVDHEQYF.

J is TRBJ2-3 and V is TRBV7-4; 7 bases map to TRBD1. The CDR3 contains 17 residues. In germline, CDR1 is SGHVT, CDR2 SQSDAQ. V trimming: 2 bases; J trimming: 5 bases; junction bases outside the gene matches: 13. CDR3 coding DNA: TGTGCCAGCAGCTTAACCAGGGGGAGAACCTCAGGAGATACGCAGTATTTT. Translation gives CASSLTRGRTSGDTQYF. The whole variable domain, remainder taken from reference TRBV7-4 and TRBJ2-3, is GAGVSQSPRYKVAKRGRDVALRCDSISGHVTLYWYRQTLGQGSEVLTYSQSDAQRDKSGRPSGRFSAERPERSVSTLKIQRTEQGDSAVYLCASSLTRGRTSGDTQYFGPGTRLTVL.